This TCR beta chain is from a study of stem cell transplantation in POMP-related autoinflammatory disease. With 5 bases clipped from V and 5 bases from J, the junction kept 8 bases outside the gene matches. This CDR3 is built from 14 residues. Germline V lookup: CDR1 SGHRS, CDR2 YFSETQ. In regard to this clone: Antigen specificity is unknown.

Sequencing was performed with immunoSEQ multiplex PCR; in TCRdb, only in-frame clones are kept and a portion is missing. Here the sample spans some 26,000 clones, around 83% being singletons. Notes on the study in general: A trend toward lower repertoire diversity and greater clonality appeared in every analyzed T-cell subset of PRAID patients.

Prominent immunodeficiency with autoinflammation defined PRAID. The source of this sequence is a human donor with POMP-related autoinflammation and immune dysregulation (PRAID). Sequencing used CD4+ T cells from PBMCs, obtained before stem cell transplantation. This rearrangement joins TRBV5-1 to TRBJ2-5; 8 bases are shared with TRBD2. The CDR3 nucleotides read TGCGCCAGCAGTATCTCGGGAGGGCATGAGACCCAGTACTTC. Encoded protein: CASSISGGHETQYF.